This is a list of T cell receptor beta chains from one sample in a study of radiotherapy plus CTLA-4 blockade in lung cancer. Here immunoSEQ multiplex PCR was the method, and the copy in TCRdb shows in-frame clones only, minus some. The sample lists roughly 44,000 clones; less than 85% were seen once. The sequencing here drew on peripheral blood, taken from a patient treated with radiotherapy plus ipilimumab. These receptors were obtained from a human donor with non-small cell lung cancer who had stable disease on radiotherapy plus ipilimumab. The CDR3 runs from the conserved cysteine through the conserved F or W.

V	J	CDR3
TRBV5-4	TRBJ1-6	CASSVGGRTYNSPLHF
TRBV7-9	TRBJ1-4	CASSLGRKLFF
TRBV29-1	TRBJ2-2	CSVEVSGELFF
TRBV19	TRBJ2-2	CASSTPSGGLTGELFF
TRBV11-3	TRBJ1-1	CASSLVVEVGRNTEAFF
TRBV7-9	TRBJ2-1	CASSAQGEMQFF
TRBV6-6	TRBJ1-1	CASSRYTEAFF
TRBV5-5	TRBJ1-6	CASSLGQYYNSPLHF
TRBV7-8	TRBJ2-2	CASSLEQINTGELFF
TRBV5-1	TRBJ2-6	CASSLPRPGANVLTF
TRBV7-6	TRBJ1-1	CASSGSSGGNTEAFF